This TCR beta chain was obtained from a study of T cell responses to AZD1222 COVID-19 vaccine. Broader study findings: Nearly half of spike-specific TCRs reportedly target variant regions that are unmutated in the B.1.351 and B.1.1.7 variants. Mapped onto spike, vaccine-associated CD4 TCRs spanned it and were dominant at 160-218 and 743-854. The breadth and depth of Spike-specific TCRs increased once two AZD1222 doses had been given.

The germline V and J ends were trimmed by 6 bases and 3 bases, with 18 bases remaining between them. The CDR3 is 17 residues long. CDR1 is MRHNA, CDR2 SNTAGT, per germline. A remark on this clone: Its target is not known.

TCRdb's copy holds only in-frame clones and misses some; the assay was immunoSEQ multiplex PCR. The sample has over 150,000 clones, roughly 90% seen once. This clonotype was sampled from an adult who received the AZD1222 COVID-19 vaccine. V and J are TRBV6-4 and TRBJ1-6; D is possibly TRBD1 (5 bases). The sequences come from peripheral blood, collected 28 days after the second AZD1222 dose. The DNA for the CDR3 is TGTGCCAGCAGGGGGCCTCCGACGCGTTTCTATAATTCACCCCTCCACTTT. Protein: CASRGPPTRFYNSPLHF.